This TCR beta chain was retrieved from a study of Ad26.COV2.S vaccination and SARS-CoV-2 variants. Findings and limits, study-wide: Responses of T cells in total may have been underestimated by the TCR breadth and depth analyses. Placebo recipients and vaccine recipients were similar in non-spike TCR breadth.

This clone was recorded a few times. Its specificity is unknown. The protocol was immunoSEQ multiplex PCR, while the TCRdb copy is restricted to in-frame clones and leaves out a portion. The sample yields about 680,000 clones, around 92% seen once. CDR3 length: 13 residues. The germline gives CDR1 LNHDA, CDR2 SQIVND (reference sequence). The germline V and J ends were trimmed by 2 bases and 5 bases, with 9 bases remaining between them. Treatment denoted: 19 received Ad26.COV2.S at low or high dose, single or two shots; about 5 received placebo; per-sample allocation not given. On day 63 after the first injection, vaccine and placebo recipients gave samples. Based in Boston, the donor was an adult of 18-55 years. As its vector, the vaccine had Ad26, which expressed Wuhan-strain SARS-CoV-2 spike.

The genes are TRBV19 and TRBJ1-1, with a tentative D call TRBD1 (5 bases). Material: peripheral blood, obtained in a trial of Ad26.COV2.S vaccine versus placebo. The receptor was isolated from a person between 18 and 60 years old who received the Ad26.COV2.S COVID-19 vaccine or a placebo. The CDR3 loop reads CASSILGTTEAFF. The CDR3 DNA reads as TGTGCCAGTAGTATACTTGGGACTACTGAAGCTTTCTTT.